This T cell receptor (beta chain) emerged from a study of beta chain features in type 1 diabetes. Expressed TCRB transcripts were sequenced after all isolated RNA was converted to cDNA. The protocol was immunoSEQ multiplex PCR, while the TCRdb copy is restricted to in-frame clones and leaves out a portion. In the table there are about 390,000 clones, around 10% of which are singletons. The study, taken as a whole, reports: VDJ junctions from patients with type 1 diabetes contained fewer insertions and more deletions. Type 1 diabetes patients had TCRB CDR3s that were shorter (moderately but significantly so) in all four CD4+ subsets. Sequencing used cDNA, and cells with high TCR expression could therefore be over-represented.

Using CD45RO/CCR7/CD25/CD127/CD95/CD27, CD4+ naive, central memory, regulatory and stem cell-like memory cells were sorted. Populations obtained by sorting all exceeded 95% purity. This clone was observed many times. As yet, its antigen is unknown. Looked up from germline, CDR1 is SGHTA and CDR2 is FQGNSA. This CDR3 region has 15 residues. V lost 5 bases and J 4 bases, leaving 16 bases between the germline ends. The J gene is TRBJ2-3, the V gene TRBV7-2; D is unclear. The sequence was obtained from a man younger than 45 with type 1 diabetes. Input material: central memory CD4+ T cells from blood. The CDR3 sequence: CASSPEAPRADTQYF. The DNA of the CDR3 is TGTGCCAGCAGCCCTGAGGCCCCAAGGGCAGATACGCAGTATTTT.